This TCR beta chain is from a study of cytomegalovirus exposure and HLA in healthy donors. Study-level information: Genetic ancestry analysis placed over 65% of the 400 or so donors that were genotyped in the Caucasian-associated cluster. Findings of the study overall: Within a later analysis, the majority of CMV-associated TCR beta chains appeared HLA-restricted. Most observed TCR sequences were rare, whereas some public TCRs were detected in many donors.

The PCR used 60 Vbeta and 13 Jbeta primers. The repertoire was sequenced with immunoSEQ multiplex PCR; TCRdb's copy has only in-frame clones and lacks some. The sample comprises around 130,000 clones, 60% to 85% of which are singletons, and less than 2% rests with the top ten. The CDR3 spans 15 residues. The junction had 8 bases not matched to a gene; V was cut back by 5 bases and J by 2 bases. Per the germline V gene, CDR1 is SGHTA and CDR2 is FQGNSA. Regarding donors, all were healthy bone marrow donors. On this clone: Its cognate antigen is unknown.

V gene TRBV7-2 combines with J gene TRBJ2-7, with 8 positions matching TRBD2. Sequencing used PBMCs. The TCR originated in a woman aged 40 to 50 in good health and CMV-seronegative. The CDR3 region has the DNA TGTGCCAGCAGCACGATTAGCGGGGCTCCCTACGAGCAGTACTTC. It yields the protein CASSTISGAPYEQYF.